This T cell receptor beta chain was recorded in a study of T-cell reconstitution after alpha-beta-depleted transplantation in children. This clonotype occurred a few times. The CDR3 loop spans 15 amino acids. Trimming took 5 bases from V and 1 from J, leaving 11 bases between them. Germline CDR1 is SEHNR and CDR2 is FQNEAQ (reference sequence). Unique molecular identifiers were incorporated during preparation of the TCRbeta library. TCRdb redid the calling of the PCR reads with MiXCR, one entry per CDR3 protein. The table records roughly 490,000 distinct CDR3 sequences, roughly 11% of them present only once.

The V call is TRBV7-9, the J call TRBJ2-2; D gene unclear. The clonotype originates from a female patient between 2 and 15 years old who had a stem cell transplant for aplastic anemia, so the T cells may come from the graft donor. The material sequenced was PBMCs, mostly from graft donor cells, taken 180 days after TCRalphabeta/CD19-depleted stem cell transplant. The CDR3 region is CASSQTRQNTGELFF. The CDR3 DNA is TGTGCCAGCAGCCAGACAAGGCAGAACACCGGGGAGCTGTTTTTT.